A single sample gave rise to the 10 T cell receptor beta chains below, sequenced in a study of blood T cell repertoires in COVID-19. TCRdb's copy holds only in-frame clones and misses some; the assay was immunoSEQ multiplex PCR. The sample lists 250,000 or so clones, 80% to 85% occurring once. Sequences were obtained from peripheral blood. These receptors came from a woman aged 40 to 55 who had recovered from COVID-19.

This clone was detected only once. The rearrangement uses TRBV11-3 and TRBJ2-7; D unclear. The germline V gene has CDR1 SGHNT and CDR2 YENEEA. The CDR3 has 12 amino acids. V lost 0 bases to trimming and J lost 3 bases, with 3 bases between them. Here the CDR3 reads CASSLDGYEQYF. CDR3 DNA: TGTGCCAGCAGCTTAGACGGCTACGAGCAGTACTTC.

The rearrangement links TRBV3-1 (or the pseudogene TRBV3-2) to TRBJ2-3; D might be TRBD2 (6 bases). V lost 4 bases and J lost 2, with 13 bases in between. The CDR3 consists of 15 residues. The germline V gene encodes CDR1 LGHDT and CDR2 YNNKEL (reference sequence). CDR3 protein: CASSPSGTSTDTQYF. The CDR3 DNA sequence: TGTGCCAGCAGCCCTTCCGGGACTTCCACAGATACGCAGTATTTT.

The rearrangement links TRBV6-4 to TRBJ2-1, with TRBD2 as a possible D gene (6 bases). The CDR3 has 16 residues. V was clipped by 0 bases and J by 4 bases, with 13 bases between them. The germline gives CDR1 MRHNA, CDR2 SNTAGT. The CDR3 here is CASSDSISGDYNEQFF. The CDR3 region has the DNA TGTGCCAGCAGTGACTCGATTAGCGGTGATTACAATGAGCAGTTCTTC.

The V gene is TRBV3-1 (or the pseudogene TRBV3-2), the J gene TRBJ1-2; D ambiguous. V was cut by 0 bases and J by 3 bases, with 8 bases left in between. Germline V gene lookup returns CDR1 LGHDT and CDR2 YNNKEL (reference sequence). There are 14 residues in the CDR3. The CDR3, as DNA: TGTGCCAGCAGCCAAGATCTGCAGGACTATGGCTACACCTTC. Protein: CASSQDLQDYGYTF.

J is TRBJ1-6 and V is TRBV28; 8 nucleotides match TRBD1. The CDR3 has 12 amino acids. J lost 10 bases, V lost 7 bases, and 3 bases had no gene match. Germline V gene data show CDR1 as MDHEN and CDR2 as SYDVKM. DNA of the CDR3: TGTGCCAGCACAGACAGGGGATCACCCCTCCACTTT. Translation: CASTDRGSPLHF.

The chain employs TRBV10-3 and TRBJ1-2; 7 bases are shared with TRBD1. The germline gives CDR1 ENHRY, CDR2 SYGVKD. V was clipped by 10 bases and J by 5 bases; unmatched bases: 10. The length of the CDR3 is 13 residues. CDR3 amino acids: CATRGRDSYGYTF. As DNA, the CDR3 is TGTGCCACCCGAGGCCGGGACAGTTATGGCTACACCTTC.

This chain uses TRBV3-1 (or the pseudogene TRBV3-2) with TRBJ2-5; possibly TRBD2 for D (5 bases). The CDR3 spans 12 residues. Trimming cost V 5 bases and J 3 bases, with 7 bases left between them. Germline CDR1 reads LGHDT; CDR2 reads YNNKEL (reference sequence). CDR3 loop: CASSGEKETQYF. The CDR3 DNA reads TGTGCCAGCAGCGGGGAGAAAGAGACCCAGTACTTC.

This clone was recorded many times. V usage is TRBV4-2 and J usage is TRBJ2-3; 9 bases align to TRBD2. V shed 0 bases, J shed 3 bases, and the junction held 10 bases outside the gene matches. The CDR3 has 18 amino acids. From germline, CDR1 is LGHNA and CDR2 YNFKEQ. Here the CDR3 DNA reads TGTGCCAGCAGCCAAGAGGGTAGGAGCGGGGGGTCGACAGATACGCAGTATTTT. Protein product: CASSQEGRSGGSTDTQYF.

CDR3 sequence reads: CASSQEVGTSTDTQYF. CDR3 in DNA: TGTGCCAGCAGCCAAGAGGTGGGGACTAGCACAGATACGCAGTATTTT. J is TRBJ2-3 and V is TRBV3-1 (or the pseudogene TRBV3-2), with a possible D match to TRBD2 (6 bases). The germline gives CDR1 LGHDT, CDR2 YNNKEL (reference sequence). The CDR3 has 16 residues. The germline V and J ends were trimmed by 0 bases and 0 bases, with 10 bases remaining between them.

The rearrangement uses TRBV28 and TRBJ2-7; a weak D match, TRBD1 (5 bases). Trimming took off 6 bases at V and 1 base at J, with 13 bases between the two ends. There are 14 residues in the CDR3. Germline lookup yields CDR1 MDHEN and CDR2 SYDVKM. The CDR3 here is CASREQGKSYEQYF. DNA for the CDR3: TGTGCCAGCAGGGAGCAGGGTAAATCCTACGAGCAGTACTTC.